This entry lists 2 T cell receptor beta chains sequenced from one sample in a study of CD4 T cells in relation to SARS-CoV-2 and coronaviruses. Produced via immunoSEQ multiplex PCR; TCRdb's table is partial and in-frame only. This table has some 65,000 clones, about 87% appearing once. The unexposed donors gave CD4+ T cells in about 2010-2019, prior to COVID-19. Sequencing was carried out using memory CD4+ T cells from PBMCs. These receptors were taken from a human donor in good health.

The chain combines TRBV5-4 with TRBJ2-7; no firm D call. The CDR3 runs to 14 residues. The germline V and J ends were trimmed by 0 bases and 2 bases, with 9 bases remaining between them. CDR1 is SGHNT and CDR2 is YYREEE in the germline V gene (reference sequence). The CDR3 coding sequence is TGTGCCAGCAGCTTGGGGCAGGCCCCCTACGAGCAGTACTTC. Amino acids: CASSLGQAPYEQYF.

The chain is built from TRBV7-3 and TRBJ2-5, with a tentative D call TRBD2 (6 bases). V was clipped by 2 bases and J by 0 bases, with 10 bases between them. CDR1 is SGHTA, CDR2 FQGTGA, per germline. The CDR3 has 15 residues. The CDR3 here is CASSLLGTHQETQYF. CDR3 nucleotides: TGTGCCAGCAGCTTACTCGGGACTCACCAAGAGACCCAGTACTTC. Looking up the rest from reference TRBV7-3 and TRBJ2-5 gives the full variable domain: GAGVSQTPSNKVTEKGKYVELRCDPISGHTALYWYRQSLGQGPEFLIYFQGTGAADDSGLPNDRFFAVRPEGSVSTLKIQRTERGDSAVYLCASSLLGTHQETQYFGPGTRLLVL.